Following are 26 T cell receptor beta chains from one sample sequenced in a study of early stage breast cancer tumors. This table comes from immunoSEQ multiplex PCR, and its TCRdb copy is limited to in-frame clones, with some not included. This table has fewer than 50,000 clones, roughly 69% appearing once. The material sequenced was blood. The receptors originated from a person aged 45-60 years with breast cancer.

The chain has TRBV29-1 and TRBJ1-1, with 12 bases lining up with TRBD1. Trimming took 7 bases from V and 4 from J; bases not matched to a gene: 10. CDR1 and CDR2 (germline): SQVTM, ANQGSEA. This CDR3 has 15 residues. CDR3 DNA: TGCAGCGCAACCGGGACAGGGGGCTTTAGCACTGAAGCTTTCTTT. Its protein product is CSATGTGGFSTEAFF.

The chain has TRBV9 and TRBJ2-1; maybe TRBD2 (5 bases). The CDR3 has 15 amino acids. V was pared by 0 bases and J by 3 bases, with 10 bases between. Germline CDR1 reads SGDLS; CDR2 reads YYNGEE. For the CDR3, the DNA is TGTGCCAGCAGCGTAGGTGCGGGTAGCTACAATGAGCAGTTCTTC. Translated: CASSVGAGSYNEQFF.

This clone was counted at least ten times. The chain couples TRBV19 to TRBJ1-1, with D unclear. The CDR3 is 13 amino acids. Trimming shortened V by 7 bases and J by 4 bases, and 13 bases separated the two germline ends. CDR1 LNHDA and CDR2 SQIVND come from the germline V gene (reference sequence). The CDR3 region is CASIPSEGTEAFF. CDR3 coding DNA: TGTGCCAGTATCCCCAGTGAGGGCACTGAAGCTTTCTTT.

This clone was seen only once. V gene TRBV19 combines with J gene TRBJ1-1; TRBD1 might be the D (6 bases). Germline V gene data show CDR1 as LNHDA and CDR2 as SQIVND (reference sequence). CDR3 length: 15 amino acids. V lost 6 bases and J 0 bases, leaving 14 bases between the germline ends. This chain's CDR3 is CASSPDSLMNTEAFF. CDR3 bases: TGTGCCAGTAGCCCGGACAGCCTTATGAACACTGAAGCTTTCTTT.

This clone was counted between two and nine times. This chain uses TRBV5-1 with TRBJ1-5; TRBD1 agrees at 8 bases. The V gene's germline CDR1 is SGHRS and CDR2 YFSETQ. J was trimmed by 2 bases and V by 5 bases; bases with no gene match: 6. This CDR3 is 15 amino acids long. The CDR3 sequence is CASRQGAEGNQPQHF. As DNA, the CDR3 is TGCGCCAGCAGGCAGGGGGCTGAGGGCAATCAGCCCCAGCATTTT.

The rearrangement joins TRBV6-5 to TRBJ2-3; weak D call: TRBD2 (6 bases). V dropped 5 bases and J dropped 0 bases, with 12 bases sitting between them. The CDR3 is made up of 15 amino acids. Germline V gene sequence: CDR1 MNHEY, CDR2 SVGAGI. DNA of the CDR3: TGTGCCAGCAGTGGTCCCGGGGGTAGCACAGATACGCAGTATTTT. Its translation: CASSGPGGSTDTQYF.

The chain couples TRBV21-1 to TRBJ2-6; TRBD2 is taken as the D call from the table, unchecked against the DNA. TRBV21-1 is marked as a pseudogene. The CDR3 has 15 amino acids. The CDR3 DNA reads TGTGCCAGCATGTGGGAGGATTATGGGGCCAACGTCCTGACTTTC. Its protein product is CASMWEDYGANVLTF.

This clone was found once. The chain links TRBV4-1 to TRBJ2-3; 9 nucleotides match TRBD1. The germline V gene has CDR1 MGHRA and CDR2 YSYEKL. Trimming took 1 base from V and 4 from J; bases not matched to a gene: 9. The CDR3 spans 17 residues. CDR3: CASSQVLGTGYSDTQYF. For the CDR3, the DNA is TGCGCCAGCAGCCAAGTTCTAGGGACAGGGTACTCAGATACGCAGTATTTT.

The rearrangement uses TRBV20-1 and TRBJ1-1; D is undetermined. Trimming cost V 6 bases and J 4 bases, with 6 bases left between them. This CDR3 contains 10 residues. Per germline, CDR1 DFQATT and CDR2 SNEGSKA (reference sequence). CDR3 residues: CSALGTEAFF. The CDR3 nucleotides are TGCAGTGCCCTCGGCACTGAAGCTTTCTTT.

The DNA for the CDR3 is TGTGCCAGCAGTCAGACAGCAAGATATGGCTACACCTTC. It codes for CASSQTARYGYTF. The rearrangement joins TRBV6-5 to TRBJ1-2, with D perhaps matching TRBD1 (5 bases). CDR3 length equals 13 residues. V dropped 5 bases and J dropped 5 bases, with 12 bases sitting between them. Germline V gives CDR1 MNHEY, CDR2 SVGAGI.

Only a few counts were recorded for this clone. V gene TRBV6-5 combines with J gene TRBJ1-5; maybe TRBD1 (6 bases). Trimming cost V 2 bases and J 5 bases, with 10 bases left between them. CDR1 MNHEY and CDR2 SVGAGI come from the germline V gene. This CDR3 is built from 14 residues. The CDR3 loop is CASSYTQGYQPQHF. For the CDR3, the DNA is TGTGCCAGCAGTTACACACAGGGCTATCAGCCCCAGCATTTT.

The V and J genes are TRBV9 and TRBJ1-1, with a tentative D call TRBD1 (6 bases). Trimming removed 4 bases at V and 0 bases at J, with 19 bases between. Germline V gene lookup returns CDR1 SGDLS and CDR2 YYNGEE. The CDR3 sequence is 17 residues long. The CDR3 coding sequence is TGTGCCAGCAGCACCAGGGAGGGGGAACCGATGAACACTGAAGCTTTCTTT. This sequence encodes CASSTREGEPMNTEAFF.

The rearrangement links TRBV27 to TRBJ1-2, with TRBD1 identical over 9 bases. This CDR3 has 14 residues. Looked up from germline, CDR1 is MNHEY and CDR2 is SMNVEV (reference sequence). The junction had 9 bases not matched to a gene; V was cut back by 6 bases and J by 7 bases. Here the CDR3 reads CASRGTGTGRGYTF. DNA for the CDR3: TGTGCCAGCAGGGGGACCGGGACAGGGCGTGGCTACACCTTC.

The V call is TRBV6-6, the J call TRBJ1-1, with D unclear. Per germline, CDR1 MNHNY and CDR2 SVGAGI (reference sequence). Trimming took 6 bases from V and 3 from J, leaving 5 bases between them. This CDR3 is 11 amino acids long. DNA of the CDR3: TGTGCCAGCAGCCCCTACACTGAAGCTTTCTTT. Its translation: CASSPYTEAFF.

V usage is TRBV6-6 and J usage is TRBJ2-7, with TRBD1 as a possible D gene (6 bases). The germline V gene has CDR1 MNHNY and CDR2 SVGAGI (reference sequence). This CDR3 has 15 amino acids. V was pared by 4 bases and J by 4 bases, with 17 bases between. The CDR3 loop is CASSSIRSRGYEQYF. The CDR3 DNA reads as TGTGCCAGCAGTTCTATTAGGTCTAGGGGGTACGAGCAGTACTTC.

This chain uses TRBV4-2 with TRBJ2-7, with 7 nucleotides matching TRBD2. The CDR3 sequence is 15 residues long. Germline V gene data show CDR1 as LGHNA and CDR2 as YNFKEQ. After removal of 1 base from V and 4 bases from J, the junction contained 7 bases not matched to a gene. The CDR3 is CASSQGGGSGYEQYF. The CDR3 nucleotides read TGTGCCAGCAGCCAAGGGGGGGGGTCAGGGTACGAGCAGTACTTC.

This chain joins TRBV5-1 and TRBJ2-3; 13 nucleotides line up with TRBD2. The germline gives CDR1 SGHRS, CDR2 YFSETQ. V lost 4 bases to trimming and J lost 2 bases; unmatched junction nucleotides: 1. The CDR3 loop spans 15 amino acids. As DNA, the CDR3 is TGCGCCAGCAGCACTAGCGGGGGGGTCACAGATACGCAGTATTTT. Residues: CASSTSGGVTDTQYF.

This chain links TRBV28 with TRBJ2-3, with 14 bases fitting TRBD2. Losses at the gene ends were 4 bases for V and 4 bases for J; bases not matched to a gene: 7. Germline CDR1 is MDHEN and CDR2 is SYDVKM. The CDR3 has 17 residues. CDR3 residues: CASSSGTSGSQADTQYF. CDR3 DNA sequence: TGTGCCAGCAGTTCCGGGACTAGCGGGAGTCAGGCAGATACGCAGTATTTT.

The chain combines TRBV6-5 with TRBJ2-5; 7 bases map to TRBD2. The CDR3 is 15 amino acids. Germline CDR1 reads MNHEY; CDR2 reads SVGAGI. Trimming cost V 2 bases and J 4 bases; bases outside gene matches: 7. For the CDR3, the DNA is TGTGCCAGCAGTTACACGGGAGGAAGGGGAGAGACCCAGTACTTC. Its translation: CASSYTGGRGETQYF.

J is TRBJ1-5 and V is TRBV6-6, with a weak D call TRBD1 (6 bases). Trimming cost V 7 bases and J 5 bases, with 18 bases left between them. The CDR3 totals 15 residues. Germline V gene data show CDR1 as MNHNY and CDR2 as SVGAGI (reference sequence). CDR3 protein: CASTSRTDLHQPQHF. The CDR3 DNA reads TGTGCCAGCACTTCCCGGACAGACCTCCATCAGCCCCAGCATTTT.

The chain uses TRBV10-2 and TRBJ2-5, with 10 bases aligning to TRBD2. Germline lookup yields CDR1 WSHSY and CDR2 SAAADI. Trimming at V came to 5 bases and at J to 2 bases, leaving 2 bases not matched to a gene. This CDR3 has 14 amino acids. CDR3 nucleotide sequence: TGCGCCAGCAGTCTTAGCGGGAGGCAAGAGACCCAGTACTTC. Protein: CASSLSGRQETQYF.

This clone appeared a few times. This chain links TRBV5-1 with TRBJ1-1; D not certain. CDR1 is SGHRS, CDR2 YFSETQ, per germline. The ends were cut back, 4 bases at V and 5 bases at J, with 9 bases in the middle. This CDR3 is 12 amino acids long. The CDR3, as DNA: TGCGCCAGCAGCGACACCGGAACTGAAGCTTTCTTT. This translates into CASSDTGTEAFF.

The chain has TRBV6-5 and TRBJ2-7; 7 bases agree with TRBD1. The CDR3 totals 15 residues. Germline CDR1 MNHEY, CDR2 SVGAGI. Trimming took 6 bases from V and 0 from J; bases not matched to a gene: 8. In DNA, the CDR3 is TGTGCCAGCAGGAGGGACAGCCTAATCTCCTACGAGCAGTACGTC. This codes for CASRRDSLISYEQYV.

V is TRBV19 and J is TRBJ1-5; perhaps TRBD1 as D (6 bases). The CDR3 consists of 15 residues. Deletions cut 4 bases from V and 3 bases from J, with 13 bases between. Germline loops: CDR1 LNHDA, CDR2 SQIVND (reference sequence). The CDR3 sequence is CASSKVRDNNQPQHF. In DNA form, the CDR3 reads TGTGCCAGTAGTAAGGTACGGGACAACAATCAGCCCCAGCATTTT.

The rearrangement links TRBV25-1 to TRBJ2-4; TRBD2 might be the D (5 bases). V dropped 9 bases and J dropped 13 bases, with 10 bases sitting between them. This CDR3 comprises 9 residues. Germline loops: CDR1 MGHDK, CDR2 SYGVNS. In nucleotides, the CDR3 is TGTGCCAGGATCTCTAGCCAGTACTTC. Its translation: CARISSQYF.

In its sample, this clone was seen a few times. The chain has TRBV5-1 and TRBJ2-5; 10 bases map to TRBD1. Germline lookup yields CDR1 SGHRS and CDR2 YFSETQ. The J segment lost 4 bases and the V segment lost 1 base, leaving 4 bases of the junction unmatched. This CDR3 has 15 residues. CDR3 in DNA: TGCGCCAGCAGCTTGAGGACAGGGGGTTCAGAGACCCAGTACTTC. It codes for CASSLRTGGSETQYF.